This TCR beta chain was observed in a study of blood T cell repertoires in COVID-19. Assay used: immunoSEQ multiplex PCR; TCRdb lists only in-frame clones, some missing. Of about 44,000 clones in the sample, about 90% are singletons; the top ten hold approximately 23%. V lost 4 bases and J 1 base, leaving 7 bases between the germline ends. Germline V gives CDR1 SGHVS, CDR2 FQNEAQ. CDR3 size: 13 residues. This clonotype was obtained from a woman of 80 years or more in a cohort sampled during active or convalescent COVID-19. The J gene is TRBJ1-1, the V gene TRBV7-8, with D unclear. The specimen sequenced was peripheral blood. CDR3 coding DNA: TGTGCCAGCAGCTACAAGTGGAACACTGAAGCTTTCTTT. Protein product: CASSYKWNTEAFF.